The 13 T cell receptor beta chains listed next were all sequenced from one sample in a study of tumor-infiltrating lymphocytes in primary liver carcinoma. Co-extraction of both nucleic acids (RNA and DNA) used roughly 18-32 mg of unsorted bulk tissue. Total RNA amounting to roughly 480 ng was the source from which TCR beta cDNA was made with a constant-region primer. Slightly modified ARM-PCR served as the procedure for the TCR beta libraries. These libraries came from three rounds of nested multiplex PCR. Both of the initial two PCR rounds ran for approximately 11 cycles and employed TRBV1-TRBV30 forward primers alongside a C-beta reverse primer. TCRdb called the multiplex PCR reads again in MiXCR, with one record for every CDR3 protein. The sample has more than 75,000 distinct CDR3 sequences, around 70% seen once. The sample consisted of liver tumor tissue from sampling region 1. Subset meaning: tumor region T1, superior pole. The source of these receptors is a man aged 35 to 55 with primary liver carcinoma and hepatitis B virus infection.

Turning to this clonotype: The CDR3 ends on some other residue instead of the conserved phenylalanine or tryptophan, so this is likely a read error. The V gene is TRBV13, the J gene TRBJ1-1, with D hard to call. Germline lookup yields CDR1 PRHDT and CDR2 FYEKMQ (reference sequence). CDR3 length: 15 residues. CDR3 loop: CTSSLGPWAGTEAFI. The CDR3 region has the DNA TGTACCAGCAGCTTAGGCCCTTGGGCAGGCACTGAAGCTTTCATT.

J is TRBJ2-1 and V is TRBV30; D call uncertain. Germline values: CDR1 GTSNPN, CDR2 SVGIG (reference sequence). The CDR3 is 14 residues long. V lost 2 bases, J lost 14 bases, and 22 bases lay in between. CDR3 amino acids: CAWSKGSQSYQKFF. CDR3 bases: TGTGCCTGGAGTAAGGGTAGTCAGAGTTATCAGAAGTTCTTC.

This chain uses TRBV28 with TRBJ2-7; D tentatively fits TRBD1 or TRBD2 (5 bases each). V gave up 4 bases and J gave up 4 bases, with 20 bases separating them. The CDR3 runs to 16 residues. Per the germline V gene, CDR1 is MDHEN and CDR2 is SYDVKM. Here the CDR3 DNA reads TGTGCCAGCAGTTCCCCCGTTGTGAAGGGACGGTACGAGCAGTACTTC. Translation: CASSSPVVKGRYEQYF.

Points on this clonotype: Possible read error: a much larger clone is one base away. The genes are TRBV7-9 and TRBJ2-3; D gene uncertain. With 5 bases removed from V and 3 bases from J, the gap between germline ends came to 15 bases. The CDR3 covers 15 residues. The V gene's germline CDR1 is SEHNR and CDR2 FQNEAQ (reference sequence). For the CDR3, the DNA is TGTGCCAGCAGCCCCATGACAAGGAGAACAGATACGCAGTATTTT. Translating gives CASSPMTRRTDTQYF.

This clonotype has ten or more counts. The chain employs TRBV5-1 and TRBJ2-5, with TRBD2 matching 9 bases. The CDR3 totals 15 residues. Trimming cost V 1 base and J 2 bases; bases outside gene matches: 3. The germline V gene has CDR1 SGHRS and CDR2 YFSETQ. This CDR3 reads CASSLSAGGQETQYF. CDR3 in DNA: TGCGCCAGCAGCTTGAGTGCGGGAGGGCAAGAGACCCAGTACTTC.

Details on this clonotype: Compared with germline, one end of the junction differs, possibly owing to a read error. The chain carries TRBV7-8 and TRBJ2-1; tentative D call: TRBD1 (5 bases). Germline lookup yields CDR1 SGHVS and CDR2 FQNEAQ. The CDR3 runs to 15 residues. The CDR3 region is CASNSATQTGDEQFF. CDR3 nucleotide sequence: TGTGCGAGCAACTCCGCTACCCAAACAGGCGATGAGCAGTTCTTC.

As concerns this clonotype: At one of its ends the junction is not consistent with the germline gene, which may arise from a read error. This chain joins TRBV29-1 and TRBJ2-3; D is unresolved. CDR1 SQVTM and CDR2 ANQGSEA come from the germline V gene. The CDR3 sequence is 10 residues long. The CDR3 loop reads CSVVQRRQYF. The CDR3 coding sequence is TGCAGCGTTGTTCAGCGTAGGCAGTATTTC.

In the case of this clonotype: The CDR3 carries no conserved terminal phenylalanine or tryptophan, so it likely arises from a read error. This chain uses TRBV6-1 with TRBJ1-5; weak D call: TRBD1 (5 bases). Germline V CDR1 and CDR2: MNHNS, SASEGT. CDR3 size: 14 residues. The CDR3 DNA reads as TGTGTCAGCACCCCTTGGGGGAGCAATCAGCCCCAGCATTAT. Translating it yields CVSTPWGSNQPQHY.

The sample holds one count of this clonotype. The CDR3 ends on some other residue instead of the conserved phenylalanine or tryptophan, so this is likely a read error. The DNA is left out, because the CDR3 cannot be placed on it with certainty; the CDR3 is given as TCRdb lists it. The chain recombines TRBV10-3 with TRBJ2-5; the D segment call TRBD1 is taken from the table without a DNA check. Germline V CDR1 and CDR2: ENHRY, SYGVKD. The CDR3 is 14 amino acids in total, end residues counted. This CDR3 reads CAIKGQGPQETQYL.

With respect to this clonotype: Lacking the conserved final phenylalanine or tryptophan, this CDR3 likely reflects a read error. The rearrangement links TRBV29-1 to TRBJ2-7, with D possibly matching TRBD2 (5 bases). The CDR3 totals 13 residues. Germline CDR1 is SQVTM and CDR2 is ANQGSEA. The CDR3 region has the DNA TGTAGCGTCGAATTAACAGAATCCTACGAGCAGTACTTA. It yields the protein CSVELTESYEQYL.

This clonotype appeared a few times. Relative to the germline gene, one junction end is altered; a read error may explain this. The V call is TRBV11-2, the J call TRBJ2-2; D not certain. Germline V gives CDR1 SGHAT, CDR2 FQNNGV. The CDR3 consists of 14 residues. CDR3 residues: CASSLDLHTGELFF. The CDR3 coding sequence is TGTGCTAGCAGCTTAGATTTACACACCGGGGAGCTGTTTTTT.

On this clonotype itself: This may be a read error: a much more frequent sequence differs by one nucleotide. The rearrangement uses TRBV21-1 and TRBJ2-1; the D segment call TRBD2 is taken from the table without a DNA check. TRBV21-1 is a listed pseudogene. This CDR3 spans 19 amino acids. In DNA form, the CDR3 reads TGTGCCAGCAGCAAAGGGCAACTAGCGGGACAAAGGCCCCGGAATGAGCAGTTCTTC. This encodes CASSKGQLAGQRPRNEQFF.

On this clonotype: A junction boundary mismatches the germline segment, possibly from a read error. This chain joins TRBV6-5 and TRBJ2-2; no firm D call. CDR1 is MNHEY, CDR2 SVGAGI, per germline. The CDR3 contains 15 residues. CDR3 DNA: TGTGCCAACAGTTACGGTGACCTTGTCACCGGAGAGCTGTTTTTT. It translates to CANSYGDLVTGELFF.